This section outlines one T cell receptor beta chain sequence together with its context. Per the germline V gene, CDR1 is DFQATT and CDR2 is SNEGSKA (reference sequence). CDR3 length equals 12 residues. The V gene lost 4 bases and the J gene lost 1 base, with 7 bases spanning the gap. This entry belongs to a study of CD8 T cells in Susac syndrome. Roughly 0.5 to 1 ug RNA was reverse transcribed with random hexamers. TCRdb itself ran the immunoSEQ multiplex PCR reads through MiXCR, one entry per CDR3 protein. The table includes 150,000 to 200,000 distinct CDR3 sequences, approximately 95% detected once.

The chain uses TRBV20-1 and TRBJ1-1; TRBD1 might be the D (6 bases). This TCR derives from a human donor with Susac syndrome. Material: CD4+ T cells from PBMCs. CDR3 loop: CSAKGQNTEAFF. In DNA form, the CDR3 reads TGCAGTGCTAAGGGACAGAACACTGAAGCTTTCTTT.